The 20 T cell receptor beta chains presented below share a single source sample, sequenced in a study of cytomegalovirus exposure and HLA in healthy donors. Both 60 Vbeta primers and 13 Jbeta primers went into the PCR. Using immunoSEQ multiplex PCR, the repertoire was profiled, and TCRdb retains in-frame clones only, with some absent. The profile covers about 67,000 clones, with 60% to 80% appearing a single time and approximately 8% taken by the ten largest. The source material was PBMCs. Receptors were obtained from a man aged 55 to 70 in good health and CMV-seropositive.

This clone showed up just a few times. The chain joins TRBV6-1 to TRBJ2-7, with 9 bases identical to TRBD1. With 10 bases clipped from V and 5 bases from J, the junction kept 6 bases outside the gene matches. Germline V CDR1 and CDR2: MNHNS, SASEGT. The length of the CDR3 is 12 residues. CDR3 sequence (DNA): TGTGCCACTGTCCGGGACAGGGACGAGCAGTACTTC. It translates to CATVRDRDEQYF.

This chain joins TRBV6-5 and TRBJ2-3; possible D gene TRBD1, 6 bases. There are 15 residues in the CDR3. Germline V gene lookup returns CDR1 MNHEY and CDR2 SVGAGI. The V end was cut by 3 bases, the J end by 2 bases, with 12 bases between. The CDR3 DNA follows: TGTGCCAGCAGTTATCGACGGGACACCACAGATACGCAGTATTTT. Translated, it gives CASSYRRDTTDTQYF.

The V gene is TRBV29-1, the J gene TRBJ1-4; weak D call: TRBD1 (5 bases). Trimming removed 1 base at V and 7 bases at J, with 10 bases between. The CDR3 sequence is 13 residues long. Per the germline V gene, CDR1 is SQVTM and CDR2 is ANQGSEA. The CDR3: CSVEGQWGEKLFF. The CDR3 DNA is TGCAGCGTTGAAGGACAGTGGGGTGAAAAACTGTTTTTT.

The rearrangement uses TRBV6-4 and TRBJ2-2; D remains ambiguous. This CDR3 has 15 amino acids. Trimming cost V 2 bases and J 6 bases, with 13 bases left between them. Germline V gives CDR1 MRHNA, CDR2 SNTAGT. The CDR3 loop reads CASSDGPDRPGELFF. CDR3 sequence (DNA): TGTGCCAGCAGTGACGGGCCCGATCGCCCCGGGGAGCTGTTTTTT.

This rearrangement joins TRBV5-1 to TRBJ2-3; D may be TRBD2 (7 bases). This CDR3 comprises 16 residues. Trimming removed 0 bases at V and 6 bases at J, with 17 bases between. Germline lookup yields CDR1 SGHRS and CDR2 YFSETQ. CDR3 region: CASSLVGGGPADTQYF. CDR3 nucleotide sequence: TGCGCCAGCAGCTTGGTCGGCGGGGGCCCCGCGGATACGCAGTATTTT.

This clone was recorded a few times. V usage is TRBV2 and J usage is TRBJ2-7, with D hard to call. This CDR3 spans 12 amino acids. Deletions cut 8 bases from V and 2 bases from J, with 10 bases between. Germline loops: CDR1 SNHLY, CDR2 FYNNEI. This chain's CDR3 is CASSRPPYEQYF. The CDR3 region has the DNA TGTGCCAGCTCTAGACCCCCCTACGAGCAGTACTTC.

The genes are TRBV9 and TRBJ2-3; the D gene is possibly TRBD2 (6 bases). The CDR3 has 14 residues. V lost 0 bases and J 2 bases, leaving 7 bases between the germline ends. Germline CDR1 is SGDLS and CDR2 is YYNGEE. The CDR3, as DNA: TGTGCCAGCAGCGTAGCGGGGGACACAGATACGCAGTATTTT. Translating it yields CASSVAGDTDTQYF.

The sample holds a few counts of this clone. The V gene is TRBV2, the J gene TRBJ1-6; D is possibly TRBD1 (5 bases). Germline lookup yields CDR1 SNHLY and CDR2 FYNNEI. CDR3 length equals 14 residues. V dropped 3 bases and J dropped 7 bases, with 10 bases sitting between them. The CDR3: CASSEVRQNSPLHF. In nucleotides, the CDR3 is TGTGCCAGCAGTGAGGTCAGACAGAATTCACCCCTCCACTTT. Variable domain in full (rest from reference TRBV2 and TRBJ1-6): EPEVTQTPSHQVTQMGQEVILRCVPISNHLYFYWYRQILGQKVEFLVSFYNNEISEKSEIFDDQFSVERPDGSNFTLKIRSTKLEDSAMYFCASSEVRQNSPLHFGNGTRLTVT.

The rearrangement joins TRBV5-1 to TRBJ1-1; D gene unclear. V was cut by 0 bases and J by 6 bases, with 15 bases left in between. This CDR3 comprises 15 residues. Per germline, CDR1 SGHRS and CDR2 YFSETQ. The DNA of the CDR3 is TGCGCCAGCAGCTTGGACAGACCTCGAGCCGCTGAAGCTTTCTTT. Protein: CASSLDRPRAAEAFF.

The genes are TRBV6-6 and TRBJ2-6; 8 nucleotides match TRBD1. In germline, CDR1 is MNHNY, CDR2 SVGAGI (reference sequence). This CDR3 comprises 15 residues. Trimming removed 5 bases from V and 10 bases from J; junction bases left unmatched: 10. The CDR3 reads CASSATGTGQNVLTF. The CDR3 DNA sequence: TGTGCCAGCAGTGCGACCGGGACAGGCCAGAACGTCCTGACTTTC.

This sequence joins TRBV29-1 and TRBJ2-3; 10 bases align to TRBD2. This CDR3 comprises 15 residues. V lost 1 base, J lost 3 bases, and 4 bases stayed unmatched. From germline, CDR1 is SQVTM and CDR2 ANQGSEA. This chain's CDR3 is CSVEGLAGETDTQYF. The CDR3 DNA follows: TGCAGCGTTGAAGGGCTAGCGGGGGAAACAGATACGCAGTATTTT.

This chain uses TRBV4-1 with TRBJ2-3; possibly TRBD2 for D (7 bases). The CDR3 length is 17 residues. V lost 0 bases and J lost 1, with 14 bases in between. The germline V gene encodes CDR1 MGHRA and CDR2 YSYEKL. The CDR3 nucleotides are TGCGCCAGCAGCCAAGATTGGGGGGGGGCCCGCACAGATACGCAGTATTTT. Protein sequence: CASSQDWGGARTDTQYF.

The J gene is TRBJ2-1, the V gene TRBV4-1; 12 bases are a match to TRBD2. CDR3 length equals 17 residues. Losses at the gene ends were 4 bases for V and 5 bases for J; bases not matched to a gene: 9. Germline V gives CDR1 MGHRA, CDR2 YSYEKL. DNA for the CDR3: TGCGCCAGCAGCCCGCTAGCGGGAGGGGTATCCGACAATGAGCAGTTCTTC. Protein product: CASSPLAGGVSDNEQFF.

This clone was seen only once. V gene TRBV7-6 combines with J gene TRBJ2-1; 12 bases align to TRBD2. This CDR3 comprises 15 residues. V was clipped by 10 bases and J by 6 bases; unmatched bases: 10. The germline gives CDR1 SGHVS, CDR2 FNYEAQ. The CDR3 nucleotides read TGTGCCACTAGCGGGAGGGCCTTCTTGGGCAATGAGCAGTTCTTC. This codes for CATSGRAFLGNEQFF.

CDR3 region: CASSQSSVAYSGQQHYEQYF. CDR3 DNA: TGCGCCAGCAGTCAATCAAGTGTAGCGTATTCGGGACAGCAACACTACGAGCAGTACTTC. The chain employs TRBV23-1 and TRBJ2-7, with 7 bases that match TRBD1. TRBV23-1 is assigned to the ORF class and has an uncertain function. The CDR3 runs to 20 residues. After removal of 0 bases from V and 3 bases from J, the junction contained 20 bases not matched to a gene.

The chain combines TRBV2 with TRBJ2-2, with a tentative D call TRBD1 (5 bases). V dropped 10 bases and J dropped 7 bases, with 10 bases sitting between them. Germline lookup yields CDR1 SNHLY and CDR2 FYNNEI. The CDR3 loop spans 11 amino acids. Here the CDR3 reads CATKGHGELFF. The CDR3 nucleotides read TGTGCCACCAAGGGGCACGGGGAGCTGTTTTTT.

The CDR3 nucleotides read TGCGCCAGCCTATTATTTGCGGGAGGAGGCACCGGGGAGCTGTTTTTT. Protein sequence: CASLLFAGGGTGELFF. The chain couples TRBV5-1 to TRBJ2-2; 8 bases fit TRBD2. V lost 7 bases, J lost 4 bases, and 12 bases stayed unmatched. The CDR3 covers 16 residues. The germline V gene encodes CDR1 SGHRS and CDR2 YFSETQ.

The chain is built from TRBV5-1 and TRBJ2-5; D is perhaps TRBD1 (6 bases). The ends were cut back, 4 bases at V and 5 bases at J, with 12 bases in the middle. Germline lookup yields CDR1 SGHRS and CDR2 YFSETQ. The CDR3 has 13 amino acids. CDR3 nucleotides: TGCGCCAGCAGCCCACAGGGACGGGAGACCCAGTACTTC. This codes for CASSPQGRETQYF.

J is TRBJ1-1 and V is TRBV5-1, with TRBD1 matching over 7 bases. The ends lost 2 bases at V and 2 bases at J; junction bases unmatched: 6. Germline V gene lookup returns CDR1 SGHRS and CDR2 YFSETQ. This CDR3 has 15 residues. CDR3 protein: CASSLTGASNTEAFF. CDR3 coding DNA: TGCGCCAGCAGCTTAACAGGGGCCTCTAACACTGAAGCTTTCTTT.

The chain couples TRBV5-1 to TRBJ2-3; tentatively, D is TRBD1 (6 bases). This CDR3 is built from 14 residues. In germline, CDR1 is SGHRS, CDR2 YFSETQ. The V and J ends lost 3 bases and 1 base respectively, with 9 bases between them. The CDR3 sequence is CASSSRGGTDTQYF. The CDR3 DNA reads TGCGCCAGCAGCTCCAGGGGTGGCACAGATACGCAGTATTTT.